Presented here are 23 T cell receptor beta chains from one specimen sequenced in a study of OX40 agonist ivuxolimab in advanced cancers. Sequencing was performed with immunoSEQ multiplex PCR; in TCRdb, only in-frame clones are kept and a portion is missing. The sample includes about 38,000 clones, about four fifths of them seen just once. This specimen was CD4+ or CD8+ T cells sorted from blood, taken in a trial of the OX40 agonist ivuxolimab. All receptors come from an adult with an advanced solid tumor such as melanoma, head and neck, liver or kidney cancer.

The rearrangement joins TRBV6-1 to TRBJ1-5, with 12 bases fitting TRBD1. Losses at the gene ends were 7 bases for V and 6 bases for J; bases not matched to a gene: 7. Germline V lookup: CDR1 MNHNS, CDR2 SASEGT. This CDR3 comprises 15 residues. CDR3 sequence (DNA): TGTGCCAGCACCTGGGGACAGGGGGCAGGTCAGCCCCAGCATTTT. Amino acids: CASTWGQGAGQPQHF.

The chain carries TRBV27 and TRBJ2-3, with 8 positions matching TRBD1. CDR1 is MNHEY, CDR2 SMNVEV, per germline (reference sequence). The V segment lost 5 bases and the J segment 7 bases; nucleotides outside the gene matches: 2. The CDR3 covers 12 residues. The CDR3 DNA sequence: TGTGCCAGCAGTCGGACAGGGAATACGCAGTATTTT. This translates into CASSRTGNTQYF.

The chain uses TRBV7-8 and TRBJ2-1; D remains unclear. Germline loops: CDR1 SGHVS, CDR2 FQNEAQ. CDR3 length equals 15 residues. The V end lost 5 bases, the J end lost 0 bases, and 11 bases lay between the germline ends. CDR3 nucleotide sequence: TGTGCCAGCAGCACGCACAAAAGCTCCTACAATGAGCAGTTCTTC. Amino acid sequence: CASSTHKSSYNEQFF.

V gene TRBV6-5 combines with J gene TRBJ2-1; D ambiguous. Trimming stripped 6 bases from V and 1 base from J, with 10 bases between. CDR1 MNHEY and CDR2 SVGAGI come from the germline V gene. The CDR3 has 14 residues. The CDR3 reads CASRSLGSYNEQFF. In DNA form, the CDR3 reads TGTGCCAGCAGATCCTTGGGGTCCTACAATGAGCAGTTCTTC.

This chain connects TRBV18 to TRBJ2-5; TRBD2 agrees at 13 bases. This CDR3 has 15 amino acids. Unmatched junction bases numbered 4, after V lost 4 bases and J lost 5 bases. Germline CDR1 and CDR2: KGHSH and LQKENI. Here the CDR3 DNA reads TGTGCCAGCTCACAAGGACTAGCGGGGGTCGAGACCCAGTACTTC. Its protein product is CASSQGLAGVETQYF. The full variable domain, its missing parts supplied by reference TRBV18 and TRBJ2-5, is NAGVMQNPRHLVRRRGQEARLRCSPMKGHSHVYWYRQLPEEGLKFMVYLQKENIIDESGMPKERFSAEFPKEGPSILRIQQVVRGDSAAYFCASSQGLAGVETQYFGPGTRLLVL.

V is TRBV2 and J is TRBJ1-5; D unclear. V lost 7 bases, J lost 2 bases, and 18 bases lay in between. Germline V gene data show CDR1 as SNHLY and CDR2 as FYNNEI. The CDR3 is made up of 16 amino acids. Here the CDR3 DNA reads TGTGCCAGCACCCCTAGGCAACAGTCACGCAATCAGCCCCAGCATTTT. Translated: CASTPRQQSRNQPQHF.

The V gene is TRBV18, the J gene TRBJ1-2; maybe TRBD1 (6 bases). V dropped 8 bases and J dropped 8 bases, with 21 bases sitting between them. Per the germline V gene, CDR1 is KGHSH and CDR2 is LQKENI. The CDR3 spans 14 residues. The DNA for the CDR3 is TGTGCCAGCCGTCAGACAGGTTCCGGAGGCGGCTACACCTTC. Translation: CASRQTGSGGGYTF.

The chain carries TRBV7-3 and TRBJ2-1; TRBD2 matches at 14 bases. There are 15 residues in the CDR3. The germline V gene has CDR1 SGHTA and CDR2 FQGTGA. Losses at the gene ends were 4 bases for V and 4 bases for J; bases not matched to a gene: 0. Here the CDR3 DNA reads TGTGCCAGCAGCTGGACTAGCGGGGGGTACAATGAGCAGTTCTTC. It is translated as CASSWTSGGYNEQFF.

The rearrangement links TRBV7-3 to TRBJ1-6; D might be TRBD1 (6 bases). The CDR3 spans 16 residues. Trimming took 5 bases from V and 6 from J, leaving 17 bases between them. Germline values: CDR1 SGHTA, CDR2 FQGTGA. The CDR3 region is CASSRGTGFANSPLHF. In DNA, the CDR3 is TGTGCCAGCAGCCGAGGTACAGGGTTCGCTAATTCACCCCTCCACTTT.

The chain couples TRBV9 to TRBJ1-1, with no clear D. V was shortened by 2 bases and J by 1 base, with 9 bases between the two germline ends. This CDR3 contains 14 residues. CDR1 is SGDLS and CDR2 is YYNGEE in the germline V gene. For the CDR3, the DNA is TGTGCCAGCAGCGTCCATCCCACGAACACTGAAGCTTTCTTT. This translates into CASSVHPTNTEAFF.

The chain links TRBV12-5 to TRBJ1-1, with D unclear. The length of the CDR3 is 12 residues. Germline loops: CDR1 LGHNT, CDR2 FRNRAP. The V end lost 6 bases, the J end lost 7 bases, and 12 bases lay between the germline ends. Here the CDR3 reads CASGVPGIEAFF. CDR3 DNA sequence: TGTGCTAGTGGAGTGCCGGGGATTGAAGCTTTCTTT.

The V and J genes are TRBV6-1 and TRBJ1-3, with D maybe TRBD1 (5 bases). CDR3 length equals 14 residues. V shed 6 bases and J shed 1 base, with 10 bases lying between them. CDR1 and CDR2 from the germline V gene are MNHNS and SASEGT. The CDR3 loop reads CASRTGGSGNTIYF. Here the CDR3 DNA reads TGTGCCAGCAGAACCGGGGGATCTGGAAACACCATATATTTT.

This clone was detected only a few times. The chain joins TRBV4-1 to TRBJ2-2; 9 positions agree with TRBD1. Per the germline V gene, CDR1 is MGHRA and CDR2 is YSYEKL. J lost 5 bases, V lost 4 bases, and 17 bases had no gene match. The CDR3 contains 19 residues. In nucleotides, the CDR3 is TGCGCCAGCAGCCTCCATCTCGGCCGTACAGGGGGCAAAACCGGGGAGCTGTTTTTT. It is translated as CASSLHLGRTGGKTGELFF.

This rearrangement joins TRBV2 to TRBJ2-1; TRBD2 agrees at 7 bases. The CDR3 runs to 16 residues. The J segment lost 0 bases and the V segment lost 7 bases, leaving 9 bases of the junction unmatched. The germline V gene encodes CDR1 SNHLY and CDR2 FYNNEI. The CDR3, as DNA: TGTGCCAGCACCCTCCTGGGGGGGAGCTCCTACAATGAGCAGTTCTTC. It yields the protein CASTLLGGSSYNEQFF.

V and J are TRBV29-1 and TRBJ2-3, with 13 nucleotides matching TRBD2. Germline CDR1 reads SQVTM; CDR2 reads ANQGSEA. This CDR3 contains 17 residues. V lost 1 base, J lost 5 bases, and 9 bases stayed unmatched. This chain's CDR3 is CSVEAPLAGGPVDTQYF. DNA for the CDR3: TGCAGCGTTGAAGCTCCACTAGCGGGAGGGCCGGTAGATACGCAGTATTTT.

V and J are TRBV9 and TRBJ1-1; D is unclear. V lost 4 bases to trimming and J lost 0 bases, with 10 bases between them. Germline-derived CDR1 and CDR2 are SGDLS and YYNGEE. There are 14 residues in the CDR3. The CDR3 DNA reads as TGTGCCAGCAGCCTTGCCGGAATGAACACTGAAGCTTTCTTT. Its protein is CASSLAGMNTEAFF.

The chain recombines TRBV7-2 with TRBJ2-5; D possibly matches TRBD1 or TRBD2 (7 bases each). Germline CDR1 is SGHTA and CDR2 is FQGNSA. The length of the CDR3 is 15 residues. The V end lost 4 bases, the J end lost 9 bases, and 21 bases lay between the germline ends. The DNA of the CDR3 is TGTGCCAGCAGCTCCGACGGACAGGTCGGGGGGCCCCAGTACTTC. It codes for CASSSDGQVGGPQYF.

This chain uses TRBV28 with TRBJ1-1, with 7 bases lining up with TRBD1. The germline V gene has CDR1 MDHEN and CDR2 SYDVKM. With 6 bases clipped from V and 0 bases from J, the junction kept 4 bases outside the gene matches. The length of the CDR3 is 14 residues. The CDR3 is CASRSDRVNTEAFF. The CDR3 nucleotides are TGTGCCAGCAGGTCCGACAGGGTGAACACTGAAGCTTTCTTT.

V gene TRBV2 combines with J gene TRBJ2-7; 8 bases line up with TRBD1. Unmatched junction bases numbered 12, after V lost 7 bases and J lost 7 bases. CDR1 and CDR2 (germline): SNHLY, FYNNEI. The CDR3 is 14 amino acids. This chain's CDR3 is CASKMAGGYWEQYF. DNA for the CDR3: TGTGCCAGCAAGATGGCAGGGGGCTATTGGGAGCAGTACTTC.

The J gene is TRBJ2-3, the V gene TRBV4-2; weak D call: TRBD2 (6 bases). This CDR3 spans 15 amino acids. CDR1 and CDR2 from the germline V gene are LGHNA and YNFKEQ. V was shortened by 1 base and J by 8 bases, with 16 bases between the two germline ends. Written as DNA, the CDR3 is TGTGCCAGCAGCCAAGCTGGGGATGTCGGGAGTACGCAGTATTTT. It encodes CASSQAGDVGSTQYF.

The genes are TRBV2 and TRBJ2-7, with D unresolved. There are 13 residues in the CDR3. V was trimmed by 4 bases and J by 7 bases, leaving 14 bases between them. CDR1 and CDR2 from the germline V gene are SNHLY and FYNNEI. CDR3 coding DNA: TGTGCCAGCAGTGGGTTCCAGAGATCTGAGCAGTACTTC. Translation gives CASSGFQRSEQYF.

The chain uses TRBV18 and TRBJ2-1, with a weak D call TRBD2 (6 bases). CDR3 length: 15 residues. Germline V gene sequence: CDR1 KGHSH, CDR2 LQKENI. The V end lost 6 bases, the J end lost 5 bases, and 17 bases lay between the germline ends. The CDR3 spells CASSPYGGGDNEQFF. The CDR3, as DNA: TGTGCCAGCTCTCCCTACGGGGGTGGAGACAATGAGCAGTTCTTC.

Only a few counts were recorded for this clone. V gene TRBV10-3 combines with J gene TRBJ1-1, with D maybe TRBD1 (5 bases). Germline V gene lookup returns CDR1 ENHRY and CDR2 SYGVKD. The length of the CDR3 is 12 residues. V was shortened by 4 bases and J by 8 bases, with 11 bases between the two germline ends. The CDR3 DNA follows: TGTGCCATCAGTGGGTCAGGGCCCGAAGCTTTCTTT. Protein: CAISGSGPEAFF.